This T cell receptor (beta chain) was obtained from a study of T-cell reconstitution after alpha-beta-depleted transplantation in children. The table lists this clonotype with a few counts. Its antigen remains unknown. Study conclusions and caveats: The study traced high day-60 TCRbeta diversity in some patients to surviving recipient T cells and thymic progenitors.

Library preparation (for TCRbeta) was performed with unique molecular identifiers. TCRdb redid the calling of the PCR reads with MiXCR, one entry per CDR3 protein. The repertoire holds approximately 490,000 distinct CDR3 sequences, with roughly 10% as singletons. After removal of 0 bases from V and 1 base from J, the junction contained 8 bases not matched to a gene. This CDR3 is built from 18 residues. This TCR was sampled from a child aged 2 to 10 with inherited bone marrow failure, due to receive a stem cell transplant. Sample: PBMCs, taken before TCRalphabeta/CD19-depleted stem cell transplant. The chain links TRBV23-1 to TRBJ1-5, with 8 bases fitting TRBD1. TRBV23-1 is marked as an open reading frame, function uncertain. DNA of the CDR3: TGCGCCAGCAGTCAATCTAAGCCCGGACAGGGAAGCAATCAGCCCCAGCATTTT. This codes for CASSQSKPGQGSNQPQHF.